This T cell receptor beta chain was captured in a study of regulatory T cells in long-lasting Graves disease. The sample's time point: newly diagnosed GD, antithyroid drugs for less than 3 months. PBMC RNA served as the TCR library source. An endocrinology department in Xi'an, China, recruited the patients. With iRepertoire HTBI primers and Arm-PCR of CDR3 regions, TCR beta libraries were built. A single record per CDR3 protein comes from TCRdb applying MiXCR to the multiplex PCR reads. Among about 220,000 distinct CDR3 sequences listed, around 19% were seen once. This clonotype was counted many times. The antigen is not known. Notes on the study in general: Among persistent patients, a larger number of public clonotypes were shared (about 3,000) than among newly diagnosed patients (about 1,000). Rather than thyroid tissue, only peripheral blood underwent study.

CDR1 is MGHRA, CDR2 YSYEKL, per germline. The CDR3 consists of 12 residues. V was shortened by 3 bases and J by 7 bases, with 10 bases between the two germline ends. This sample also belongs to another study, concerning T cells in Graves' hyperthyroidism and ophthalmopathy.

V usage is TRBV4-1 and J usage is TRBJ2-7; D remains unclear. This specimen consisted of peripheral blood mononuclear cells (PBMCs), obtained at new diagnosis, from a patient treated with antithyroid drugs. This clonotype was sampled from a woman aged 30 to 39 with Graves disease. The CDR3 protein is CASSQSSGEQYF. In DNA, the CDR3 is TGCGCCAGCAGCCAGAGCTCTGGGGAGCAGTACTTC.